Below, 27 T cell receptor beta chains from the same sample are listed, as sequenced in a study of blood T cell repertoires in COVID-19. The data were produced by immunoSEQ multiplex PCR, yet TCRdb's version contains in-frame clones alone and is incomplete. The table lists 150,000 to 200,000 clones, around 81% of them singletons. Sequencing was carried out using peripheral blood. All receptors come from a man aged 60 to 69 with active or convalescent COVID-19.

This chain connects TRBV5-1 to TRBJ2-1, with a tentative D call TRBD2 (5 bases). V lost 2 bases, J lost 0 bases, and 6 bases lay in between. CDR3 size: 14 residues. Germline lookup yields CDR1 SGHRS and CDR2 YFSETQ. CDR3 sequence reads: CASSFGSSYNEQFF. CDR3 in DNA: TGCGCCAGCAGCTTTGGGAGCTCCTACAATGAGCAGTTCTTC.

The V gene is TRBV23-1, the J gene TRBJ1-2, with unresolved D. TRBV23-1 is known as an ORF, though its function is uncertain. V was cut by 4 bases and J by 2 bases, with 14 bases left in between. The CDR3 has 15 amino acids. The CDR3 region is CASSRSVTTNYGYTF. For the CDR3, the DNA is TGCGCCAGCAGTCGATCGGTGACAACCAACTATGGCTACACCTTC.

V and J are TRBV27 and TRBJ2-7; no clear D. The CDR3 covers 13 residues. CDR1 and CDR2 from the germline V gene are MNHEY and SMNVEV (reference sequence). V dropped 2 bases and J dropped 3 bases, with 8 bases sitting between them. For the CDR3, the DNA is TGTGCCAGCAGTTTAGGCAGAAACTACGAGCAGTACTTC. Translation gives CASSLGRNYEQYF.

J is TRBJ2-1 and V is TRBV4-1, with 12 nucleotides matching TRBD1. This CDR3 has 14 residues. Germline CDR1 is MGHRA and CDR2 is YSYEKL. The J segment lost 7 bases and the V segment lost 3 bases, leaving 1 base of the junction unmatched. The CDR3 reads CASSQGQGANEQFF. The CDR3 DNA reads TGCGCCAGCAGCCAGGGACAGGGGGCGAATGAGCAGTTCTTC.

J is TRBJ2-5 and V is TRBV11-3; 8 nucleotides match TRBD1. The germline V gene has CDR1 SGHNT and CDR2 YENEEA. The trim removed 3 bases at V and 5 bases at J, leaving 2 bases unmatched. The CDR3 consists of 13 residues. CDR3 DNA: TGTGCCAGCAGCTTTGACAGGGGTGAGACCCAGTACTTC. Amino acids: CASSFDRGETQYF.

The rearrangement links TRBV7-6 to TRBJ2-7; D uncertain. V was shortened by 6 bases and J by 4 bases, with 16 bases between the two germline ends. CDR3 length equals 14 residues. CDR1 and CDR2 from the germline V gene are SGHVS and FNYEAQ. As DNA, the CDR3 is TGTGCCAGCAGTAAGTCCCCCCAAACATACGAGCAGTACTTC. It specifies CASSKSPQTYEQYF.

The sample holds one count of this clone. This chain links TRBV7-2 with TRBJ1-2; 8 bases agree with TRBD1. The junction had 1 base not matched to a gene; V was cut back by 1 base and J by 6 bases. The CDR3 contains 13 residues. Looked up from germline, CDR1 is SGHTA and CDR2 is FQGNSA. This CDR3 reads CASSLVTGDGYTF. In DNA form, the CDR3 reads TGTGCCAGCAGCTTAGTGACAGGGGATGGCTACACCTTC.

The chain is built from TRBV13 and TRBJ2-1, with 8 positions matching TRBD1. The CDR3 loop spans 15 amino acids. V trimming: 3 bases; J trimming: 3 bases; junction bases outside the gene matches: 4. CDR1 PRHDT and CDR2 FYEKMQ come from the germline V gene (reference sequence). The chain's CDR3 is CASSFSGGRYNEQFF. CDR3 nucleotide sequence: TGTGCCAGCAGCTTTTCAGGGGGCCGCTACAATGAGCAGTTCTTC.

The table lists this clone with a few counts. The sample carries other DNA sequences with the same CDR3. The V call is TRBV10-1, the J call TRBJ1-1; weak D call: TRBD1 (6 bases). Trimming removed 5 bases at V and 5 bases at J, with 9 bases between. Germline values: CDR1 WNHNN, CDR2 SYGVQD (reference sequence). This CDR3 is 12 amino acids long. In nucleotides, the CDR3 is TGCGCCAGCAGTCAGGGGCGGACTGAAGCTTTCTTT. Its translation: CASSQGRTEAFF.

The chain couples TRBV11-3 to TRBJ2-1; unclear D gene. The length of the CDR3 is 12 residues. The germline CDR1 and CDR2 sequences are SGHNT and YENEEA. V was trimmed by 2 bases and J by 6 bases, leaving 5 bases between them. In DNA, the CDR3 is TGTGCCAGCAGCTTAAGCCCCAATGAGCAGTTCTTC. Translating it yields CASSLSPNEQFF.

The chain carries TRBV10-2 and TRBJ2-7; D remains unclear. Germline CDR1 WSHSY, CDR2 SAAADI. The ends were cut back, 8 bases at V and 0 bases at J, with 11 bases in the middle. The CDR3 totals 13 residues. The CDR3 reads CASGDSTSYEQYF. CDR3 DNA sequence: TGCGCCAGCGGAGACTCTACCTCCTACGAGCAGTACTTC.

The gene calls are TRBV7-2 and TRBJ2-3; D might be TRBD2 (6 bases). CDR3 length: 12 amino acids. Per the germline V gene, CDR1 is SGHTA and CDR2 is FQGNSA. With 4 bases removed from V and 10 bases from J, the gap between germline ends came to 12 bases. The DNA of the CDR3 is TGTGCCAGCAGCTCAAGGACGGGGGCGCAGTATTTT. Protein: CASSSRTGAQYF.

V gene TRBV7-2 combines with J gene TRBJ2-7; 11 bases align to TRBD2. V dropped 5 bases and J dropped 3; count of bases not matched to a gene: 6. The CDR3 sequence is 15 residues long. Germline CDR1 SGHTA, CDR2 FQGNSA. CDR3 nucleotides: TGTGCCAGCAGCCCAGAGACTAGCGGGATCTACGAGCAGTACTTC. As protein: CASSPETSGIYEQYF.

V gene TRBV28 combines with J gene TRBJ2-5; tentatively, D is TRBD2 (5 bases). Germline CDR1 and CDR2: MDHEN and SYDVKM. The CDR3 has 15 amino acids. Trimming shortened V by 2 bases and J by 0 bases, and 10 bases separated the two germline ends. The CDR3 DNA follows: TGTGCCAGCAGTTTAGCGGGTCGGTACCAAGAGACCCAGTACTTC. It specifies CASSLAGRYQETQYF. The variable domain in full, with the rest retrieved from reference TRBV28 and TRBJ2-5, is DVKVTQSSRYLVKRTGEKVFLECVQDMDHENMFWYRQDPGLGLRLIYFSYDVKMKEKGDIPEGYSVSREKKERFSLILESASTNQTSMYLCASSLAGRYQETQYFGPGTRLLVL.

The genes are TRBV2 and TRBJ2-5; D is unclear. Trimming took 3 bases from V and 6 from J, leaving 8 bases between them. The CDR3 is 12 residues long. Per the germline V gene, CDR1 is SNHLY and CDR2 is FYNNEI. CDR3 protein: CASSDGAQTQYF. The CDR3 DNA reads as TGTGCCAGCAGTGATGGTGCGCAGACCCAGTACTTC.

The rearrangement uses TRBV4-1 and TRBJ1-2; the D gene is possibly TRBD1 (6 bases). This CDR3 contains 14 residues. Deletions cut 3 bases from V and 8 bases from J, with 16 bases between. Germline-derived CDR1 and CDR2 are MGHRA and YSYEKL. The DNA of the CDR3 is TGCGCCAGCAGCCACCCTACAGGGTTGGGCGGCTACACCTTC. As protein: CASSHPTGLGGYTF.

The chain is built from TRBV29-1 and TRBJ2-7; D may be TRBD2 (5 bases). Between the trimmed V and J ends, which lost 6 bases and 6 bases, there was a span of 21 bases. The V gene's germline CDR1 is SQVTM and CDR2 ANQGSEA. The CDR3 contains 14 residues. In DNA form, the CDR3 reads TGCAGCGTGCGGGTAGGTAGTCTGGGAGCCGAGCAGTACTTC. It is translated as CSVRVGSLGAEQYF.

The chain recombines TRBV15 with TRBJ2-3; maybe TRBD2 (6 bases). The germline V gene encodes CDR1 LNHNV and CDR2 YYDKDF (reference sequence). V was clipped by 2 bases and J by 2 bases, with 11 bases between them. CDR3 length: 15 residues. The CDR3 protein is CATSRPSAYTDTQYF. DNA of the CDR3: TGTGCCACCAGCAGACCTAGCGCCTACACAGATACGCAGTATTTT.

This clone came up a few times. The V and J genes are TRBV7-6 and TRBJ2-7, with 12 bases matching TRBD1. CDR3 length: 16 residues. Germline trimming cut 4 bases from V and 5 bases from J; bases unmatched to any gene: 9. CDR1 SGHVS and CDR2 FNYEAQ come from the germline V gene. The CDR3 protein is CASSSPGQGAKDEQYF. CDR3 in DNA: TGTGCCAGCAGCTCACCGGGACAGGGGGCGAAGGACGAGCAGTACTTC.

The chain uses TRBV28 and TRBJ1-5; D possibly corresponds to TRBD1 (6 bases). CDR3 length equals 17 residues. V lost 5 bases and J 2 bases, leaving 19 bases between the germline ends. In germline, CDR1 is MDHEN, CDR2 SYDVKM. For the CDR3, the DNA is TGTGCCAGCAGTCGATCTAAAGGCAGGGGTGGCAATCAGCCCCAGCATTTT. This sequence encodes CASSRSKGRGGNQPQHF.

The chain couples TRBV12-5 to TRBJ2-7, with 9 bases lining up with TRBD2. Germline V gene lookup returns CDR1 LGHNT and CDR2 FRNRAP. The CDR3 has 13 amino acids. The V and J ends lost 5 bases and 1 base, in that order; junction bases with no gene match: 0. As DNA, the CDR3 is TGTGCTAGTGGTCTAGCGGGGTCCTACGAGCAGTACTTC. Encoded protein: CASGLAGSYEQYF.

This chain connects TRBV5-1 to TRBJ2-2; D is ambiguous. CDR3 length equals 17 residues. The V end lost 0 bases, the J end lost 1 base, and 13 bases lay between the germline ends. Germline V CDR1 and CDR2: SGHRS, YFSETQ. The CDR3 is CASSLDSRPRNTGELFF. As DNA, the CDR3 is TGCGCCAGCAGCTTGGACTCTCGCCCTAGGAACACCGGGGAGCTGTTTTTT.

This chain joins TRBV9 and TRBJ2-3; no reliable D call. V dropped 0 bases and J dropped 0 bases, with 2 bases sitting between them. This CDR3 region has 13 residues. CDR1 is SGDLS and CDR2 is YYNGEE in the germline V gene. Written as DNA, the CDR3 is TGTGCCAGCAGCGTAGCGAGCACAGATACGCAGTATTTT. Its protein is CASSVASTDTQYF.

The J gene is TRBJ2-1, the V gene TRBV6-5; 13 nucleotides align to TRBD2. This CDR3 has 15 amino acids. Germline V gene data show CDR1 as MNHEY and CDR2 as SVGAGI. V lost 4 bases to trimming and J lost 5 bases; unmatched junction nucleotides: 2. CDR3 sequence: CASSSTSGRNNEQFF. The CDR3, as DNA: TGTGCCAGCAGTTCGACTAGCGGGAGGAACAATGAGCAGTTCTTC.

V gene TRBV10-3 combines with J gene TRBJ1-1; a possible D gene is TRBD1 (6 bases). The CDR3 runs to 15 residues. Germline V lookup: CDR1 ENHRY, CDR2 SYGVKD. Between the trimmed V and J ends, which lost 6 bases and 1 base, there was a span of 15 bases. The CDR3 nucleotides are TGTGCCATCAGGGGGACACCGGTGCAGAACACTGAAGCTTTCTTT. This gives the protein CAIRGTPVQNTEAFF.

This clone came up a few times. V and J are TRBV7-3 and TRBJ1-6, with 9 bases identical to TRBD1. The CDR3 loop spans 15 amino acids. V trimming: 5 bases; J trimming: 8 bases; junction bases outside the gene matches: 7. The germline V gene has CDR1 SGHTA and CDR2 FQGTGA. CDR3 nucleotides: TGTGCCAGCAGCATGGGGACAGGGAAGGATTCACCCCTCCACTTT. It is translated as CASSMGTGKDSPLHF.

This chain links TRBV6-1 with TRBJ1-5, with 11 positions matching TRBD1. Germline loops: CDR1 MNHNS, CDR2 SASEGT. V lost 1 base, J lost 1 base, and 6 bases stayed unmatched. CDR3 length: 18 residues. This CDR3 reads CASSEVGTGGGSNQPQHF. The CDR3 DNA sequence: TGTGCCAGCAGTGAAGTGGGGACAGGGGGGGGGAGCAATCAGCCCCAGCATTTT.